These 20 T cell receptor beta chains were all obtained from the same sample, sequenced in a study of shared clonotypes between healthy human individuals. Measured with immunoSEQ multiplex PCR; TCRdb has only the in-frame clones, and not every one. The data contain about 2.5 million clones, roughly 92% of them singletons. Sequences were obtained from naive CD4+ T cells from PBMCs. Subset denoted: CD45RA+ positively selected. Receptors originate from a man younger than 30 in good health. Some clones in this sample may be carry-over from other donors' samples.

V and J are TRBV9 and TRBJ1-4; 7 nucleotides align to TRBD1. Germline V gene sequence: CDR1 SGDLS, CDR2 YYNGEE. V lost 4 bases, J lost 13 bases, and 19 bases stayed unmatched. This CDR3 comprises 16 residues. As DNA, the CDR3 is TGTGCCAGCAGCCCCAGAGGGGGCTTTCCCGATAGCGGACTGTTTTTT. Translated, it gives CASSPRGGFPDSGLFF. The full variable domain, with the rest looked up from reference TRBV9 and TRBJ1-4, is DSGVTQTPKHLITATGQRVTLRCSPRSGDLSVYWYQQSLDQGLQFLIQYYNGEERAKGNILERFSAQQFPDLHSELNLSSLELGDSALYFCASSPRGGFPDSGLFFGSGTQLSVL.

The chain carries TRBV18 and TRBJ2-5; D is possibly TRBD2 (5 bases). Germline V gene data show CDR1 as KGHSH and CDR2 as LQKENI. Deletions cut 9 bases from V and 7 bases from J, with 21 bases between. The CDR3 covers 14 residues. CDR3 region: CASNTGGPSWTQYF. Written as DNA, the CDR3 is TGTGCCAGTAACACCGGCGGGCCTTCATGGACCCAGTACTTC.

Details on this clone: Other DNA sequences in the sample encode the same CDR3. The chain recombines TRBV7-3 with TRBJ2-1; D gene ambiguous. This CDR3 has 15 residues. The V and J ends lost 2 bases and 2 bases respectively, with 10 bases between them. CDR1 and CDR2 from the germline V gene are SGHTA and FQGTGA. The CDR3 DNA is TGTGCCAGCAGCTTACGAAGGGATCCCTACAATGAGCAGTTCTTC. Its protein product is CASSLRRDPYNEQFF.

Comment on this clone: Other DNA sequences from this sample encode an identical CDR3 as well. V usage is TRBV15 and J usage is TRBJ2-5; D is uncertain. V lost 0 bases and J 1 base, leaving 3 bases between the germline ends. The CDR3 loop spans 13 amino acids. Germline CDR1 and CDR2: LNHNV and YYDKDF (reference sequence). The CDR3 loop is CATSRDSQETQYF. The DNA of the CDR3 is TGTGCCACCAGCAGAGACTCCCAAGAGACCCAGTACTTC.

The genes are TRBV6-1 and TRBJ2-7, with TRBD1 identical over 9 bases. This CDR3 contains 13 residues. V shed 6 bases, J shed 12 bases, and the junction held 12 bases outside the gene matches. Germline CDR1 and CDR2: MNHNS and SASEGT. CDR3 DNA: TGTGCCAGCAGATCAAAAACAGGGGGCAATACGTACTTC. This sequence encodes CASRSKTGGNTYF.

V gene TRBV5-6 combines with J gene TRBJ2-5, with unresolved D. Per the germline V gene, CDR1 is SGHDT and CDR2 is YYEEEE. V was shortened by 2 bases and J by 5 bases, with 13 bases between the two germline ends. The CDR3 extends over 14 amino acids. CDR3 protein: CASSLSRMGETQYF. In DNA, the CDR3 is TGTGCCAGCAGCTTATCTAGGATGGGGGAGACCCAGTACTTC.

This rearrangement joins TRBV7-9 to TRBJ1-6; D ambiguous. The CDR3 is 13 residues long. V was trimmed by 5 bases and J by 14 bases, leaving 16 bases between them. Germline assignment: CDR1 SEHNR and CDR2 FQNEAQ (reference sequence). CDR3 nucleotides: TGTGCCAGCAGCAAATCCGGGTCCCTGGCCCTCCACTTT. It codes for CASSKSGSLALHF. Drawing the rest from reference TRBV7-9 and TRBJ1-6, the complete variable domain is DTGVSQNPRHKITKRGQNVTFRCDPISEHNRLYWYRQTLGQGPEFLTYFQNEAQLEKSRLLSDRFSAERPKGSFSTLEIQRTEQGDSAMYLCASSKSGSLALHFGNGTRLTVT.

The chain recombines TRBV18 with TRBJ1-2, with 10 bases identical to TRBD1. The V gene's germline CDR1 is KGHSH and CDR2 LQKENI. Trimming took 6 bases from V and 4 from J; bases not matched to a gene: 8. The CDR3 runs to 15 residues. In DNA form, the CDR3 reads TGTGCCAGCTCGTCGGGACAGGGGCATCTCTATGGCTACACCTTC. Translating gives CASSSGQGHLYGYTF.

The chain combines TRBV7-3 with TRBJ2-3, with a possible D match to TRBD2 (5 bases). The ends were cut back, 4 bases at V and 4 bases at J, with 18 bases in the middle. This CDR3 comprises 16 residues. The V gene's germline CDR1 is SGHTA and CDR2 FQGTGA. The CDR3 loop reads CASSSQYIGGADTQYF. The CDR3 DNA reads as TGTGCCAGCAGCTCCCAGTATATTGGAGGTGCAGATACGCAGTATTTT.

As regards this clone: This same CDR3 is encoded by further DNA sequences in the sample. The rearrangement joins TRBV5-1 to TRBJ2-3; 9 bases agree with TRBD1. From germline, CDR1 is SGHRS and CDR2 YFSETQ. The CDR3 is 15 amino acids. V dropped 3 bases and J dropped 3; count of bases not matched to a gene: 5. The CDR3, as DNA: TGCGCCAGCAGCTCGGACAGGGGAGATACAGATACGCAGTATTTT. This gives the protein CASSSDRGDTDTQYF. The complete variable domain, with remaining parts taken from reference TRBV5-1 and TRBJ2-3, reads KAGVTQTPRYLIKTRGQQVTLSCSPISGHRSVSWYQQTPGQGLQFLFEYFSETQRNKGNFPGRFSGRQFSNSRSEMNVSTLELGDSALYLCASSSDRGDTDTQYFGPGTRLTVL.

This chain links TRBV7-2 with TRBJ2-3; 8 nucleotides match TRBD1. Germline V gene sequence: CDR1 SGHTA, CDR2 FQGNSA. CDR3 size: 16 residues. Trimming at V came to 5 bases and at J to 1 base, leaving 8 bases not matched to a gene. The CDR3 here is CASSPQGASGTDTQYF. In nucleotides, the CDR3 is TGTGCCAGCAGCCCTCAGGGGGCTAGCGGCACAGATACGCAGTATTTT.

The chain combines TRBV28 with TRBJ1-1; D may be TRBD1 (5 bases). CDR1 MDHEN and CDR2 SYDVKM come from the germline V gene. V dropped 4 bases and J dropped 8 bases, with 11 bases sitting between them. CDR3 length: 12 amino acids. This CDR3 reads CASSSPWGEAFF. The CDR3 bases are TGTGCCAGCAGTTCCCCCTGGGGGGAAGCTTTCTTT.

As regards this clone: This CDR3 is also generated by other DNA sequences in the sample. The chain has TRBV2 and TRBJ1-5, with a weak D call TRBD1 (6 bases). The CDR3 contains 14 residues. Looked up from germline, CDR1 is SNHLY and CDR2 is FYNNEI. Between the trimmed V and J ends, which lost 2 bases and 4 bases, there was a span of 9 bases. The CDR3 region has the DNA TGTGCCAGCAGTGAAACAACAGGGAATCAGCCCCAGCATTTT. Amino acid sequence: CASSETTGNQPQHF.

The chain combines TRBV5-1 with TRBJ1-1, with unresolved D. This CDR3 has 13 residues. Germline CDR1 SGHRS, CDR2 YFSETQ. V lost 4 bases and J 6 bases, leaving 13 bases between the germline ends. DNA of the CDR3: TGCGCCAGCAGCGCCGGACTAATGGCTGAAGCTTTCTTT. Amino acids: CASSAGLMAEAFF.

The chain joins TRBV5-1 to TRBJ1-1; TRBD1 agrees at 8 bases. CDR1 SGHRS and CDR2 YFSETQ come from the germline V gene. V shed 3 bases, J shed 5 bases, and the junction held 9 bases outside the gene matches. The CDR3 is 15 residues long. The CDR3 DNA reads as TGCGCCAGCAGCTCACAAGGGGACAGGTCGACTGAAGCTTTCTTT. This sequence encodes CASSSQGDRSTEAFF.

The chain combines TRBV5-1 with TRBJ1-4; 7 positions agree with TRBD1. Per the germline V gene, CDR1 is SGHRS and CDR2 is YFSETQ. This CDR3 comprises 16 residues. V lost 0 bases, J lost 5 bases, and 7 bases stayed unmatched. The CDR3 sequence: CASSLDPGQKNEKLFF. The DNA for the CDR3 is TGCGCCAGCAGCTTGGACCCGGGACAGAAAAATGAAAAACTGTTTTTT.

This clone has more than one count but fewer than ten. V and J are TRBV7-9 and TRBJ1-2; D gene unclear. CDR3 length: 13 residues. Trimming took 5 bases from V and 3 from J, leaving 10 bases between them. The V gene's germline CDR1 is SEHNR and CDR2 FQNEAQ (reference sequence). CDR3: CASSLDEDYGYTF. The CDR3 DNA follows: TGTGCCAGCAGCCTAGACGAAGACTATGGCTACACCTTC.

The CDR3 is CASSSRQGRSGYTF. For the CDR3, the DNA is TGTGCCAGCAGTTCGAGACAGGGGCGAAGTGGCTACACCTTC. This chain joins TRBV27 and TRBJ1-2; 8 bases line up with TRBD1. CDR1 and CDR2 (germline): MNHEY, SMNVEV (reference sequence). The ends lost 4 bases at V and 7 bases at J; junction bases unmatched: 8. CDR3 length equals 14 residues.

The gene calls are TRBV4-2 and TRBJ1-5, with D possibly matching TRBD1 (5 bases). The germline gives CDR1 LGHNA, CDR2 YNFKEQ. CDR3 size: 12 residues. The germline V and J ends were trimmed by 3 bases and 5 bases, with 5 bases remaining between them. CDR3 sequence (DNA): TGTGCCAGCAGCCAGGGGGATCAGCCCCAGCATTTT. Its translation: CASSQGDQPQHF.

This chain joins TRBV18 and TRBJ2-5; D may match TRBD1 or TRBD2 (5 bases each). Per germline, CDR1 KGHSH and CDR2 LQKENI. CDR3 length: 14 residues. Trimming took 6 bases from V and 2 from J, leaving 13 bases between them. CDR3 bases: TGTGCCAGCTCCCGTCGGGGCAGGCAAGAGACCCAGTACTTC. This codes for CASSRRGRQETQYF.